This T cell receptor (beta chain) was documented in a study of T cell responses to AZD1222 COVID-19 vaccine. Study-wide results and caveats: Just a handful of AZD1222 recipients tested seropositive at baseline. Following two doses of AZD1222, Spike-specific TCR breadth and depth rose.

This table comes from immunoSEQ multiplex PCR, and its TCRdb copy is limited to in-frame clones, with some not included. This table has more than 95,000 clones, around 91% appearing once. The CDR3 spans 17 residues. V gave up 2 bases and J gave up 2 bases, with 19 bases separating them. Germline CDR1 and CDR2: MNHEY and SMNVEV (reference sequence). Notes on this clone: Its antigen is still unknown.

This receptor was identified in an adult in good health. The chain has TRBV27 and TRBJ2-7; D assignment may be TRBD1 or TRBD2 (6 bases each). Sequencing was performed on peripheral blood, taken on day 0 of AZD1222 vaccination. CDR3 sequence (DNA): TGTGCCAGCAGTTTAAGGGGGGAAGCGGGCTTCACCTACGAGCAGTACTTC. Translated, it gives CASSLRGEAGFTYEQYF.